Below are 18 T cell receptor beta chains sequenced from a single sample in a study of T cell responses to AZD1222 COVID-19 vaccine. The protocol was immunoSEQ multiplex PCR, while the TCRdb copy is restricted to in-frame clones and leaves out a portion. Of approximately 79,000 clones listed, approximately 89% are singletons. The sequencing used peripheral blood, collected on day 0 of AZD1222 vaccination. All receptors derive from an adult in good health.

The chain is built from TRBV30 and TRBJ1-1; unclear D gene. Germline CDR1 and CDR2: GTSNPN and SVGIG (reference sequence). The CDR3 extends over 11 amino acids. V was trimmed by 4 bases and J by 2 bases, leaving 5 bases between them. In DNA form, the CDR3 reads TGTGCCTGGACCTTTAACACTGAAGCTTTCTTT. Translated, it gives CAWTFNTEAFF.

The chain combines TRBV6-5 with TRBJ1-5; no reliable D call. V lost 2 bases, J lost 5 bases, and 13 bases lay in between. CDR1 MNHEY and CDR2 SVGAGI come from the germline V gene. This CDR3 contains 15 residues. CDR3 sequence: CASSYTHNTDQPQHF. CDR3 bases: TGTGCCAGCAGTTACACACACAACACGGATCAGCCCCAGCATTTT.

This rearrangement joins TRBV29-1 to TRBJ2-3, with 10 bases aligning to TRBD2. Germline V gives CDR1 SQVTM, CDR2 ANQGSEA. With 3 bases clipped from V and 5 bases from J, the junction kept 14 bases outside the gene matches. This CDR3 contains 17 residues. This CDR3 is CSVDPGPKREGLDTQYF. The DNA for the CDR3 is TGCAGCGTTGATCCCGGTCCGAAGCGGGAGGGCCTAGATACGCAGTATTTT.

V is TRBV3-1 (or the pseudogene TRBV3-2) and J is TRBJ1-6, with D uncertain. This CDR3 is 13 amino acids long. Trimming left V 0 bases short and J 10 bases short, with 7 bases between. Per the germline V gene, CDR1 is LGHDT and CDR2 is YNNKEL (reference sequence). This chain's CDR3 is CASSQDLRSPLHF. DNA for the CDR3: TGTGCCAGCAGCCAAGACTTGCGATCACCCCTCCACTTT.

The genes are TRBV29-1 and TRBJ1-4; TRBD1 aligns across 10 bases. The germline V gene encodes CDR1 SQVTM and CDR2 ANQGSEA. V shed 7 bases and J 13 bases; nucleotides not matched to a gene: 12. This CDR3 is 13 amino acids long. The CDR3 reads CSAAGTGASRLFF. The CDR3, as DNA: TGCAGCGCCGCCGGGACAGGGGCGAGTAGACTGTTTTTT.

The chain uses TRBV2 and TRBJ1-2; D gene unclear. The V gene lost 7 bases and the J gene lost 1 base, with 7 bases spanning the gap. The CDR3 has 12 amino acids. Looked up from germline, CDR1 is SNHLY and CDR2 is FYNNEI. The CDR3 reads CASMGGNYGYTF. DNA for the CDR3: TGTGCCAGCATGGGAGGTAACTATGGCTACACCTTC.

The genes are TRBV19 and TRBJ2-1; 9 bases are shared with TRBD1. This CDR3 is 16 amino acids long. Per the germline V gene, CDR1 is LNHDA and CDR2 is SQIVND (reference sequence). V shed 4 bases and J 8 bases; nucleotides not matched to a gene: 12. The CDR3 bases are TGTGCCAGTAGTAAACGGGACAGGGTAAGCCTAGATGAGCAGTTCTTC. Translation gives CASSKRDRVSLDEQFF.

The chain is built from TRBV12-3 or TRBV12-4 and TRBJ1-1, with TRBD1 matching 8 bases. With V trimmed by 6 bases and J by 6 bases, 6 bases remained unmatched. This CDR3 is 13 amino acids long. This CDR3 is CASSRTGLSEAFF. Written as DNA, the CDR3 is TGTGCCAGCAGCCGGACAGGGCTTTCTGAAGCTTTCTTT.

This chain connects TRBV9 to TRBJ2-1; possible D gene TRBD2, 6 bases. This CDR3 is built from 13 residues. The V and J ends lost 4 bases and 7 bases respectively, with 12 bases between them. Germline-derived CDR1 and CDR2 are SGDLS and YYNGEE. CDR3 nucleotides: TGTGCCAGCAGCCCGACTAGAGGGAATGAGCAGTTCTTC. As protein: CASSPTRGNEQFF.

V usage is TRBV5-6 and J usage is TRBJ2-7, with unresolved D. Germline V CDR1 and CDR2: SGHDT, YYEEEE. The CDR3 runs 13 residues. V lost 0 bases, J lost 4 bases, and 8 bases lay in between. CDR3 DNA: TGTGCCAGCAGCTTGGTTTACAGTTACGAGCAGTACTTC. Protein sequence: CASSLVYSYEQYF.

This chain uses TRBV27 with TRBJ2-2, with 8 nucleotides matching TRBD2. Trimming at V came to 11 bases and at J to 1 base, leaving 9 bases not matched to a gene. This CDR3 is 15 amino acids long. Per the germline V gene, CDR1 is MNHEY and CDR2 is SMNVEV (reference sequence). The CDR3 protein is CAPLGAGGNTGELFF. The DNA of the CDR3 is TGTGCCCCCCTGGGGGCGGGAGGGAACACCGGGGAGCTGTTTTTT.

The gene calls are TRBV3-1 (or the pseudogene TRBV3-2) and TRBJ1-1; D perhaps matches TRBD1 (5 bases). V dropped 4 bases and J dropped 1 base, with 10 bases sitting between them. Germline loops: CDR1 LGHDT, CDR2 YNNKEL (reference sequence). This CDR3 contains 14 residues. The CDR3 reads CASSLRTPNTEAFF. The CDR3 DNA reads TGTGCCAGCAGCCTCAGGACACCGAACACTGAAGCTTTCTTT.

The CDR3 DNA is TGTGCCAGTAGTATGAGAGCTTTCCGAGATGGCTACACCTTC. Translation gives CASSMRAFRDGYTF. The J gene is TRBJ1-2, the V gene TRBV19; D is undetermined. V was cut by 3 bases and J by 6 bases, with 14 bases left in between. CDR1 and CDR2 from the germline V gene are LNHDA and SQIVND (reference sequence). The CDR3 contains 14 residues.

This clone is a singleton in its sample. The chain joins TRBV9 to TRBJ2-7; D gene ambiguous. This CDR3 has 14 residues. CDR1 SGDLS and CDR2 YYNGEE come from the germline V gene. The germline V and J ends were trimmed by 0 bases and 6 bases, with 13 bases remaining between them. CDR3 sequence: CASSVEVLGGEQYF. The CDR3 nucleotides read TGTGCCAGCAGCGTAGAGGTATTGGGTGGCGAGCAGTACTTC.

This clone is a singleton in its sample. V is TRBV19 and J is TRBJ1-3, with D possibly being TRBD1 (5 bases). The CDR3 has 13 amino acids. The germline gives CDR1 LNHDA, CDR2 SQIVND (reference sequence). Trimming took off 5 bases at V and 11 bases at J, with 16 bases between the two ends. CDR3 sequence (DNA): TGTGCCAGTAGTTCGGGACCGGAGGCCTCCATATATTTT. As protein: CASSSGPEASIYF.

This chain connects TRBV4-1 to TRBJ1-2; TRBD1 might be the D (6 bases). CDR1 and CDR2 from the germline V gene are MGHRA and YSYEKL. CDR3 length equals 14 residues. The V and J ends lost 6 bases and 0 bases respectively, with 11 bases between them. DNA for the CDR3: TGCGCCAGCAGACCAGGGGTGTCTAACTATGGCTACACCTTC. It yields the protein CASRPGVSNYGYTF.

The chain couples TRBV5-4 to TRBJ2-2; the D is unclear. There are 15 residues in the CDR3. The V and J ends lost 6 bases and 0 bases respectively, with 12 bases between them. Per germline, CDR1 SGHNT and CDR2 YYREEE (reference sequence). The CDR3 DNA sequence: TGTGCCAGCACCCCCGGCGGTGCGAACACCGGGGAGCTGTTTTTT. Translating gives CASTPGGANTGELFF.

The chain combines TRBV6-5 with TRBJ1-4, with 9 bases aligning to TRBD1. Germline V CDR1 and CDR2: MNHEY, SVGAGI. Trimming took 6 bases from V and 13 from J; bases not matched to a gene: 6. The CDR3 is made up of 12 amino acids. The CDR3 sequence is CASSQDRGGLFF. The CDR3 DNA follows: TGTGCCAGCAGCCAGGACAGGGGAGGACTGTTTTTT.